This T cell receptor beta chain was captured in a study of T cell responses to AZD1222 COVID-19 vaccine. Study in general: Pooling covered second doses at about 4 or about 12 weeks. Study-wide points: Clonal diversity was possibly underestimated, and the donors were mostly white British, with more females. Spike-specific TCR breadth and depth rose after two AZD1222 doses.

Sequenced by immunoSEQ multiplex PCR; TCRdb stores in-frame clones only, minus some. The sample includes roughly 120,000 clones, about 91% of them seen just once. A remark on this clone: As yet, its antigen is unknown.

The source was peripheral blood, collected on day 0 of AZD1222 vaccination. The TCR was taken from an adult in good health.

The CDR3 loop is CASSRKGDRDYEQYF. The CDR3 DNA reads TGTGCCAGCAGCCGGAAGGGGGACAGGGACTACGAGCAGTACTTC. The J gene is TRBJ2-7, the V gene TRBV4-2; 9 nucleotides align to TRBD1. The CDR3 runs 15 residues. The V gene end was trimmed by 4 bases and the J gene end by 3 bases; junction bases not matched to a gene: 7. Germline-derived CDR1 and CDR2 are LGHNA and YNFKEQ.